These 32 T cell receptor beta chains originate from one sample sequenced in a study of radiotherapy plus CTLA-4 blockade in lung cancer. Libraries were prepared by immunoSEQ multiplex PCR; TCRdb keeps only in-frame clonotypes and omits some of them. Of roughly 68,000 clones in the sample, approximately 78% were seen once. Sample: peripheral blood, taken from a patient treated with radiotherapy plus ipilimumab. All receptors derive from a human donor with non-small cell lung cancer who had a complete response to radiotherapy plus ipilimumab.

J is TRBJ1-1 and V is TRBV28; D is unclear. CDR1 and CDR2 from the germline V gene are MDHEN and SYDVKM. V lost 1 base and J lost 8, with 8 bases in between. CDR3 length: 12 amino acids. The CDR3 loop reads CASSLFGAEAFF. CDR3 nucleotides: TGTGCCAGCAGTTTATTCGGTGCGGAAGCTTTCTTT.

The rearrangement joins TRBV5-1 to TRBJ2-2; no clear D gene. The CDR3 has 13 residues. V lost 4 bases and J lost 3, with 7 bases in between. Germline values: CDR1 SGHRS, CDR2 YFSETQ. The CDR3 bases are TGCGCCAGCAGCGCACAAGACACCGGGGAGCTGTTTTTT. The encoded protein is CASSAQDTGELFF.

CDR3 bases: TGCAGCGTAAACCGGCAATTCGGGGAGACCCAGTACTTC. Translated, it gives CSVNRQFGETQYF. The rearrangement links TRBV29-1 to TRBJ2-5; D is undetermined. This CDR3 is 13 amino acids long. Trimming removed 6 bases at V and 5 bases at J, with 16 bases between. Germline V gene sequence: CDR1 SQVTM, CDR2 ANQGSEA.

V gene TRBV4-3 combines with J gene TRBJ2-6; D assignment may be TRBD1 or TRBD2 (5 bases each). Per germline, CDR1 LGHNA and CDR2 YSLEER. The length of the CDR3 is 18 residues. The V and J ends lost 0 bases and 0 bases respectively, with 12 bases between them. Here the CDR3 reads CASSQEAVGGSGANVLTF. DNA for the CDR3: TGCGCCAGCAGCCAAGAAGCCGTTGGGGGCTCTGGGGCCAACGTCCTGACTTTC.

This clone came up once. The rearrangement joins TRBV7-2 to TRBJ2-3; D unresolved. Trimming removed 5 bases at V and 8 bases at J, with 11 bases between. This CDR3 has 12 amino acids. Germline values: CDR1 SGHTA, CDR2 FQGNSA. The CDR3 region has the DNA TGTGCCAGCAGCGCGTACAGTAGTACGCAGTATTTT. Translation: CASSAYSSTQYF.

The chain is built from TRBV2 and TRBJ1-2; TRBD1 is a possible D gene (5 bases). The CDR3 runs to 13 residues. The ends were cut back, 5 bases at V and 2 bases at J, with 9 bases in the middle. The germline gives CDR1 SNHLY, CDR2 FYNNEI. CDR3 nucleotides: TGTGCCAGCAGTCCTTGGGGCAACTATGGCTACACCTTC. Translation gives CASSPWGNYGYTF.

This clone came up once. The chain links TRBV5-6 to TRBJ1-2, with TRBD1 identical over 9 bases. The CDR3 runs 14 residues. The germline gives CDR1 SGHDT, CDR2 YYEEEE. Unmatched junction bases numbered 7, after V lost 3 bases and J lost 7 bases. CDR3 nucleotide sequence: TGTGCCAGCAGCTGGGACAGGGTTACGAGTGGCTACACCTTC. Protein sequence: CASSWDRVTSGYTF.

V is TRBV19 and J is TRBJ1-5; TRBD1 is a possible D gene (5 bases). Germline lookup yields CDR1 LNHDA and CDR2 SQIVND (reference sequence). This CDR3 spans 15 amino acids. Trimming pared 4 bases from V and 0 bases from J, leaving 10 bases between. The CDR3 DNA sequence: TGTGCCAGTAGTAGGGACGGGATTAGCAATCAGCCCCAGCATTTT. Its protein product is CASSRDGISNQPQHF.

CDR3 nucleotide sequence: TGTGCCAGCAGTTTATTAGAGGGTCATGGCTACACCTTC. Translated, it gives CASSLLEGHGYTF. This chain links TRBV27 with TRBJ1-2; D is unclear. V was shortened by 1 base and J by 6 bases, with 9 bases between the two germline ends. In germline, CDR1 is MNHEY, CDR2 SMNVEV (reference sequence). The CDR3 sequence is 13 residues long.

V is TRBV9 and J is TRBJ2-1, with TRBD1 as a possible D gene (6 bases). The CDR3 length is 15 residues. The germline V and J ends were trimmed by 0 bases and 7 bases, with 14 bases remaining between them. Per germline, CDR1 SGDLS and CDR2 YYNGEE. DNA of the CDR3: TGTGCCAGCAGCGTAGTGGGGACACCGAAAAATGAGCAGTTCTTC. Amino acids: CASSVVGTPKNEQFF.

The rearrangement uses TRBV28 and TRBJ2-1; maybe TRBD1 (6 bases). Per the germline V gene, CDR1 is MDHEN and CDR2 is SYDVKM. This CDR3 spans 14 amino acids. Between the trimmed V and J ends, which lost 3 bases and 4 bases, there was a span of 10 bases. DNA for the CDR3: TGTGCCAGCAGTTTCTCGGGACAATACAATGAGCAGTTCTTC. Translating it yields CASSFSGQYNEQFF.

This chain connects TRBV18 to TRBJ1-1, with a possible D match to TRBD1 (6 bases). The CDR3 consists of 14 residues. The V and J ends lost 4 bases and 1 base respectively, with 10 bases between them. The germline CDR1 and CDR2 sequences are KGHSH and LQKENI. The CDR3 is CASSQGGRNTEAFF. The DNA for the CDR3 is TGTGCCAGCTCACAAGGGGGGCGGAACACTGAAGCTTTCTTT. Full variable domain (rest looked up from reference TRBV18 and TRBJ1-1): NAGVMQNPRHLVRRRGQEARLRCSPMKGHSHVYWYRQLPEEGLKFMVYLQKENIIDESGMPKERFSAEFPKEGPSILRIQQVVRGDSAAYFCASSQGGRNTEAFFGQGTRLTVV.

CDR3 protein: CASSGLAVYNEQFF. DNA of the CDR3: TGTGCCAGTAGCGGACTAGCGGTTTACAATGAGCAGTTCTTC. The V gene is TRBV19, the J gene TRBJ2-1, with 10 bases that match TRBD2. Per germline, CDR1 LNHDA and CDR2 SQIVND (reference sequence). This CDR3 has 14 amino acids. After removal of 6 bases from V and 4 bases from J, the junction contained 3 bases not matched to a gene.

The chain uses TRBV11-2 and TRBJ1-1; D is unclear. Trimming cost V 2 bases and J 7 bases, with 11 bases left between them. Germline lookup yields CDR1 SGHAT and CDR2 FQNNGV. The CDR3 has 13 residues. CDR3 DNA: TGTGCCAGCAGCTTAAATTCGGAGGGTGAAGCTTTCTTT. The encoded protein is CASSLNSEGEAFF.

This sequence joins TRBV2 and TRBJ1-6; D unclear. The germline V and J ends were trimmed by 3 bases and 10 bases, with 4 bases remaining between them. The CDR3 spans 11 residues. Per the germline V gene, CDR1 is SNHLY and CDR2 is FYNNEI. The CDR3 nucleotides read TGTGCCAGCAGTGAGTTCTCACCCCTCCACTTT. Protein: CASSEFSPLHF.

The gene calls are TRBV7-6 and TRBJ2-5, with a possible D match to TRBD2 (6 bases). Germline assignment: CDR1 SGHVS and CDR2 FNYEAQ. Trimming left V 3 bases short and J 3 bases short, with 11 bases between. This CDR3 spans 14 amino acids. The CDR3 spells CASSFPGGKETQYF. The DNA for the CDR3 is TGTGCCAGCAGCTTCCCCGGGGGAAAAGAGACCCAGTACTTC.

The CDR3 nucleotides read TGTGCCAGCAGCTTAGGAGTAGCGGGAGTCGAGCAGTACGTC. Its translation: CASSLGVAGVEQYV. The chain links TRBV11-2 to TRBJ2-7; TRBD2 agrees at 9 bases. The J segment lost 6 bases and the V segment lost 1 base, leaving 4 bases of the junction unmatched. Germline CDR1 is SGHAT and CDR2 is FQNNGV. CDR3 length: 14 amino acids.

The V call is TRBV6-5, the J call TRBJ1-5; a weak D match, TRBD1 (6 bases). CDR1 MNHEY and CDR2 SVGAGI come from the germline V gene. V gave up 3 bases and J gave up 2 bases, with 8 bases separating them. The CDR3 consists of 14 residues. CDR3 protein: CASSYRQGNQPQHF. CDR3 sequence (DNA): TGTGCCAGCAGTTATAGACAGGGCAATCAGCCCCAGCATTTT.

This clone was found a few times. The CDR3 nucleotides read TGCGCCAGCAGCCAAGATTCATTACTACCGGGACAGGGGAACTATGGCTACACCTTC. It codes for CASSQDSLLPGQGNYGYTF. The V and J genes are TRBV4-1 and TRBJ1-2; TRBD1 matches 10 bases. The germline CDR1 and CDR2 sequences are MGHRA and YSYEKL. The CDR3 length is 19 residues. The V gene end was trimmed by 0 bases and the J gene end by 2 bases; junction bases not matched to a gene: 12.

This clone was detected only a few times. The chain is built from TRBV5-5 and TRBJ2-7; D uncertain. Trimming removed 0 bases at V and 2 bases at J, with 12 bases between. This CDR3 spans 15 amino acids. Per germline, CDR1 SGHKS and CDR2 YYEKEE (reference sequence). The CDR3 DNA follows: TGTGCCAGCAGCTTGGGTCCCAAGAAAACCTACGAGCAGTACGTC. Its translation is CASSLGPKKTYEQYV.

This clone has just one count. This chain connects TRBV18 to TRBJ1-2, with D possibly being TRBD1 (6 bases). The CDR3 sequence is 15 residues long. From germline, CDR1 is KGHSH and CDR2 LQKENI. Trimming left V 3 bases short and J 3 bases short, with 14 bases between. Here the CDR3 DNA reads TGTGCCAGCTCACCTCCCTTGACAGGAGACTATGGCTACACCTTC. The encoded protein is CASSPPLTGDYGYTF.

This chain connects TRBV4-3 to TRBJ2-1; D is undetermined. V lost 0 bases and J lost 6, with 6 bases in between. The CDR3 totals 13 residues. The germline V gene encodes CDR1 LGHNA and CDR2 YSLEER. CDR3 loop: CASSQDSVNEQFF. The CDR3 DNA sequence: TGCGCCAGCAGCCAAGATTCTGTCAATGAGCAGTTCTTC.

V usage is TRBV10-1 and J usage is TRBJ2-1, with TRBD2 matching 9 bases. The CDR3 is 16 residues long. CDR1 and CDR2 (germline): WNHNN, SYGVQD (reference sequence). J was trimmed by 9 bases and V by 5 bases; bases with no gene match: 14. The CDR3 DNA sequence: TGCGCCAGCAGTCGAACCGCGGGACTAGCTACTGGTGAGCAGTTCTTC. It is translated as CASSRTAGLATGEQFF.

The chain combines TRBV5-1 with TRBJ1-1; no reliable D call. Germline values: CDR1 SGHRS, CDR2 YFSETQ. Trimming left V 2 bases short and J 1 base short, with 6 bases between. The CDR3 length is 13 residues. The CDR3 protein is CASSFSRNTEAFF. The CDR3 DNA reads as TGCGCCAGCAGCTTTTCACGGAACACTGAAGCTTTCTTT.

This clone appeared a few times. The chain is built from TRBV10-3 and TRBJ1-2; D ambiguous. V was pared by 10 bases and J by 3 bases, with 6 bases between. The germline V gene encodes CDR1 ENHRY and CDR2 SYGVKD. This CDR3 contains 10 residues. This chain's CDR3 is CATGDYGYTF. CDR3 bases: TGTGCCACCGGCGACTATGGCTACACCTTC.

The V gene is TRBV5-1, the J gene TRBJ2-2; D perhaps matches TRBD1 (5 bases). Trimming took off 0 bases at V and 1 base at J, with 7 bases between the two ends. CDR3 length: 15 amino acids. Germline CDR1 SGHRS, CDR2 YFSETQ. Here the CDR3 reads CASSLGGVNTGELFF. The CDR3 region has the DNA TGCGCCAGCAGCTTGGGGGGCGTGAACACCGGGGAGCTGTTTTTT.

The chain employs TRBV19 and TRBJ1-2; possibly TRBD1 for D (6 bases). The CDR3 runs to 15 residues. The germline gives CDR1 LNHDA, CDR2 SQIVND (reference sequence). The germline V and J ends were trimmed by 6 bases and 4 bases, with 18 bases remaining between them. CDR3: CASRSVRGVVYGYTF. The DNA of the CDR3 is TGTGCCAGTAGAAGTGTCAGGGGAGTCGTCTATGGCTACACCTTC.

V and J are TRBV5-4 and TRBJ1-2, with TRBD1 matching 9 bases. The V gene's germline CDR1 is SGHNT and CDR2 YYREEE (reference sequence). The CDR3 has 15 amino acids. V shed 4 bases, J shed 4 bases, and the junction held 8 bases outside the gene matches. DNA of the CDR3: TGTGCCAGCAGCGCCAGACAGGGGGTTGGCTATGGCTACACCTTC. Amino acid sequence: CASSARQGVGYGYTF.

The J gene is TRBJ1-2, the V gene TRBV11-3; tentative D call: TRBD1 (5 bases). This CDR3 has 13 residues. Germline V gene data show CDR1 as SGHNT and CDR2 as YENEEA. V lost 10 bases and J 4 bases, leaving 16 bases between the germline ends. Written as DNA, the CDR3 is TGTGCCACCGAAGAGGGGAAGGGCTATGGCTACACCTTC. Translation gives CATEEGKGYGYTF.

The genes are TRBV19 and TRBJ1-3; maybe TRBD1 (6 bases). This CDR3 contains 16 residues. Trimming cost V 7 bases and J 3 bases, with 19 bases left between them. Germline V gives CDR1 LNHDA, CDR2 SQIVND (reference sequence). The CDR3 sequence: CASMNPYREGGNTIYF. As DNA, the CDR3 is TGTGCCAGTATGAACCCCTACAGGGAGGGTGGAAACACCATATATTTT.

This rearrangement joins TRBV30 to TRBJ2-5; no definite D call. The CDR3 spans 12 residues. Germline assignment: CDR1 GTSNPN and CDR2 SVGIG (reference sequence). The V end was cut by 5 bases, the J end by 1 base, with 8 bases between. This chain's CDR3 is CAWGTVQETQYF. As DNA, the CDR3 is TGTGCCTGGGGAACAGTCCAAGAGACCCAGTACTTC.

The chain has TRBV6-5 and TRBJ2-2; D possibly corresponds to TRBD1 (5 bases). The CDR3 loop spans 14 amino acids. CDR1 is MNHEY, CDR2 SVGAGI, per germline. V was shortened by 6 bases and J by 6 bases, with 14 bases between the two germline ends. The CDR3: CASRRSQDPGELFF. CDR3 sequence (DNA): TGTGCCAGCAGGAGATCACAGGATCCCGGGGAGCTGTTTTTT.